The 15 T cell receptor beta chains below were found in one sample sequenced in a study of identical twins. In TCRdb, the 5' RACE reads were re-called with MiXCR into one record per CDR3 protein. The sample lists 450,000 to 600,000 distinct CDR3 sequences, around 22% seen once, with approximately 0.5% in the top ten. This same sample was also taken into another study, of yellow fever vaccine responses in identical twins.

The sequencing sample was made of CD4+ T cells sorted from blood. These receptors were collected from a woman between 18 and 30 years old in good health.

The CDR3 here is CASSVKRTGSPLHF. In DNA, the CDR3 is TGTGCCAGCAGCGTAAAAAGAACCGGATCACCCCTCCACTTT. This chain connects TRBV9 to TRBJ1-6; D uncertain. From germline, CDR1 is SGDLS and CDR2 YYNGEE. This CDR3 region has 14 residues. Trimming took 1 base from V and 10 from J, leaving 12 bases between them.

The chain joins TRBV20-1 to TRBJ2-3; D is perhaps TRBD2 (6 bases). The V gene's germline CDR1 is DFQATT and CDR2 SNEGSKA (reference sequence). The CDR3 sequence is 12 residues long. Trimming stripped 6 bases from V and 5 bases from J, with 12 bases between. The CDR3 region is CSARWGGDTQYF. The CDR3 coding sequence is TGCAGTGCCAGATGGGGAGGAGATACGCAGTATTTT.

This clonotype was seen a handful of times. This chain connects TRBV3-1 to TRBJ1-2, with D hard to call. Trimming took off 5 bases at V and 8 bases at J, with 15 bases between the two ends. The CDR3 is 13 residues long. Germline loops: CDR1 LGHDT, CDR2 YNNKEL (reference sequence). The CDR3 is CASSLSAVEGYTF. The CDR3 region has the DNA TGTGCCAGCAGCTTGTCGGCGGTGGAGGGCTACACCTTC.

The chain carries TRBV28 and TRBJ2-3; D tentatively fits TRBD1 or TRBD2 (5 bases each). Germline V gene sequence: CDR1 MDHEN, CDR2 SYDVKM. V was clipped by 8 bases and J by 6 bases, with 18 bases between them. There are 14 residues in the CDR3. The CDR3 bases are TGTGCCAGCCCCGCCGGGGCTCCTGGTGATACGCAGTATTTT. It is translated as CASPAGAPGDTQYF.

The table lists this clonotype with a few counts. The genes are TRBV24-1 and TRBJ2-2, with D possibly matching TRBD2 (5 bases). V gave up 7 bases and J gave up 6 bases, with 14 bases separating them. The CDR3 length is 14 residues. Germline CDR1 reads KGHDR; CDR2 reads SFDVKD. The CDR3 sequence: CATRSLGEAGELFF. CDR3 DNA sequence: TGTGCCACCAGGAGTCTCGGGGAAGCCGGGGAGCTGTTTTTT.

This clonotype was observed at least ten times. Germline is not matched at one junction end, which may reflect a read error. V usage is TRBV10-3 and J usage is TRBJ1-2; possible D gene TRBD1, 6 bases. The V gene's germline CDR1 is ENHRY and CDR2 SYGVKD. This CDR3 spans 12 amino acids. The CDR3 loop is CAIRGDRSALLF. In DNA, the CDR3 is TGTGCCATCAGGGGAGACAGGTCCGCTTTGCTCTTC.

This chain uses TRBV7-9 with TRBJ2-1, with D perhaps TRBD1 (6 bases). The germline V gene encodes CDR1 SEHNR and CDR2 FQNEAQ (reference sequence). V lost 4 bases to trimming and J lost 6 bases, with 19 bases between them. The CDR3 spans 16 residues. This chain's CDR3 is CASSSHTGWGTNEQFF. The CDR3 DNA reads TGTGCCAGCAGCTCTCATACAGGGTGGGGAACCAATGAGCAGTTCTTC.

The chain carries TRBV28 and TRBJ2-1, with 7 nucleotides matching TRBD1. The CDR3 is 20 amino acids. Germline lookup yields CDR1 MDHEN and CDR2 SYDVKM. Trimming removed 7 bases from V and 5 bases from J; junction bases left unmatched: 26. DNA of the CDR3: TGTGCCAGCAAACCCGGACAGGTCGAGACCGTATACCTCCCTCACAATGAGCAGTTCTTC. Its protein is CASKPGQVETVYLPHNEQFF.

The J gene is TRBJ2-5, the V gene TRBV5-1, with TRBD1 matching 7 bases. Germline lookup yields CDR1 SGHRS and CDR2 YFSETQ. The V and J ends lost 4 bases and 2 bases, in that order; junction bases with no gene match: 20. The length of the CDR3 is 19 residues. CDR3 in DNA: TGCGCCAGCAGCGTAACAGGGGCCACCCTGAATACTTATCAAGAGACCCAGTACTTC. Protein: CASSVTGATLNTYQETQYF.

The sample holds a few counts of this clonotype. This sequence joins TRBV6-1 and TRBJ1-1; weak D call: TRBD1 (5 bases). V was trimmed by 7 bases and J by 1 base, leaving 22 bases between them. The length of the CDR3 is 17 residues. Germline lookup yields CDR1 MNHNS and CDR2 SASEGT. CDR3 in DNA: TGTGCCAGCACCCAACGGCCCTCAGGGAGGGAGAACACTGAAGCTTTCTTT. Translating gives CASTQRPSGRENTEAFF.

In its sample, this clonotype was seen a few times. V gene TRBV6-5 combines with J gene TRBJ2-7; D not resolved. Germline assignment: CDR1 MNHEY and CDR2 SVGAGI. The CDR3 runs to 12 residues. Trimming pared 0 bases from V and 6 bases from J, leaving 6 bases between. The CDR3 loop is CASSYSSREQYF. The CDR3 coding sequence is TGTGCCAGCAGTTACTCTAGCCGCGAGCAGTACTTC.

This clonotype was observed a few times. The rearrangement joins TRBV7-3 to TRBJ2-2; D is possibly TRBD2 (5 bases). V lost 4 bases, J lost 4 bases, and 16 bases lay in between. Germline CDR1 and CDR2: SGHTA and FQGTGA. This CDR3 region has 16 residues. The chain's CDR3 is CASSSKGRAVTGELFF. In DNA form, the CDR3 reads TGTGCCAGCAGCTCCAAGGGTCGAGCGGTCACCGGGGAGCTGTTTTTT.

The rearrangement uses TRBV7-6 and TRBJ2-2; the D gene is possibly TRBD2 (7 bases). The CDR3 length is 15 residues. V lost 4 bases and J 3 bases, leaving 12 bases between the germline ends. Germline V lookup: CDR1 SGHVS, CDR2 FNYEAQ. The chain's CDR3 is CASSSQGGYTGELFF. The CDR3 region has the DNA TGTGCCAGCAGCTCACAGGGAGGGTACACCGGGGAGCTGTTTTTT.

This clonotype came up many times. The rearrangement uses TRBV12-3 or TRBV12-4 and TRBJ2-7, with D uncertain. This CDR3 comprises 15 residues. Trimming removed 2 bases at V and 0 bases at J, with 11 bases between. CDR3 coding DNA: TGTGCCAGCAGTTTATCCCTCTGGGGCTCCTACGAGCAGTACTTC. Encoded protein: CASSLSLWGSYEQYF.

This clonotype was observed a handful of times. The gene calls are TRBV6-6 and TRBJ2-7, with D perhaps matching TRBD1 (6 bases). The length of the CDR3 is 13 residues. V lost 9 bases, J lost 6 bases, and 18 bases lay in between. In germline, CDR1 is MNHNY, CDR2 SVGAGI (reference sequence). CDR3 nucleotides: TGTGCCAGTGATACAGGGTTTTCTAGCGAGCAGTACTTC. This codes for CASDTGFSSEQYF.